This TCR beta chain derives from a study of regulatory T cells in long-lasting Graves disease listed by TCRdb under 2021. About the study as a whole: Newly diagnosed Graves' disease patients had taken antithyroid drugs for less than 3 months. This study used TCR sequencing and RNA sequencing of peripheral blood to compare persistent Graves' disease patients against newly diagnosed Graves' disease patients. The study took place in China and was registered as a clinical trial. TCR sequencing covered 13 persistent and approximately 20 newly diagnosed Graves' disease patients, some 35 samples in total.

From a lookup of the germline V gene, CDR1 and CDR2 are SGDLS and YYNGEE. Deletion took 2 bases off V and 8 bases off J, with a span of 19 bases between the germline ends. Its CDR3 holds 16 amino acids, cysteine through phenylalanine. Only CDR3 DNA is held: 48 bases, read in frame from base 1. Library preparation employed multiplex PCR. Sequencing took place on an Illumina HiSeq 4000. TCR beta libraries were built with iRepertoire HTBI primers and Arm-PCR amplification of CDR3 regions. PCR products were gel purified before sequencing. Regarding the original processing steps: Across samples, approximately 68 TRBV and 13 to 15 TRBJ segments were identified and used for gene usage analysis of CDR3 amino acid clonotypes. Filtered high-quality paired reads were merged into contigs using COPE and FqMerger. BLAST was used to align contigs to IMGT TRBV, TRBD and TRBJ reference genes, with CDR3 defined following IMGT. Highly expanded clones were defined as clonotypes with a frequency above 0.1%. Repertoire diversity was measured by Shannon entropy, and V-J evenness by the Gini coefficient. A clonotype was considered public if more than one individual shared it. The public sequencing data were trimmed at Q25 with fastp and processed into clonotypes with MiXCR by TCRdb, which kept only in-frame beta chains. Identical CDR3 protein sequences are pooled into one entry, listed with their most common genes and DNA. TCRdb's processing, not the authors', yielded these V and J calls. Counted in this sample were a few hundred thousand distinct CDR3 sequences; over 15% of them appeared once. Jointly, the top ten make up roughly 27% of the sample.

On this clonotype itself: No cognate antigen has been identified for it. Per-base quality was not reported, and no clone a single base away is much larger than it.

The paper's findings and limits, for the study overall: Persistent disease showed preferential use of TRBV28, TRBJ1-2 and TRBJ2-5, whereas newly diagnosed disease favored TRBV20-1 and TRBJ2-1. Sequencing and analysis were limited to the TCR beta chain. Compared with newly diagnosed patients, patients with persistent Graves' disease had lower TCR Shannon entropy and fewer highly expanded clones, which suggests clonal expansion. Because the primary lesion, thyroid tissue, could not be accessed, the study looked at peripheral blood alone. Persistent patients shared more public clonotypes among themselves (roughly 2,700) than newly diagnosed patients did (about 970). The authors acknowledged the small sample size as a limitation that may reduce accuracy.

In light of the paper, this sample's time point label describes: newly diagnosed GD, antithyroid drugs for less than 3 months. For both TCR sequencing and RNA sequencing, RNA was extracted from PBMCs using TRIzol. The diagnosis of Graves' disease was made according to American Thyroid Association guidelines. Patients for the study were recruited at an endocrinology department in Xi'an, China. Each patient gave 7 to 9.5 milliliters of peripheral blood, collected in an EDTA anticoagulant tube. Ficoll Paque Plus density gradient separation was used to isolate PBMCs, and no further T cell sorting was performed. An Agilent 2100 Bioanalyzer and agarose gel were used to check RNA quality, and a NanoDrop 2000 was used to measure RNA concentration. The sample was also reused in another study, on T cells in Graves' hyperthyroidism and ophthalmopathy. Per the second study: Stable Graves' hyperthyroidism was defined as the absence of progression to ophthalmopathy over 18 months of follow-up. Hyperthyroidism patients were aged 18 to 65 years and newly diagnosed, with disease duration of less than 2 months. The study excluded patients with uncontrolled infections, other autoimmune diseases, pregnancy or lactation. Diagnoses were established on the basis of clinical symptoms, serum thyroxine and TRAb, thyroid ultrasound, and orbital computed tomography. The first round of RT-PCR for the TCR CDR3 was performed with the HTBI primer set and the Qiagen OneStep RT-PCR kit. Most expanded thyroid clonotypes (frequency above 0.001) were also found in blood, which suggests that blood repertoires may mirror thyroid immune responses. In cross-validation, a model built on a 13 V-J signature told ophthalmopathy apart from stable hyperthyroidism with approximately 90% sensitivity and around 81% specificity, and in testing the same model reached 80%/75%. In validation, the model predicted progression to ophthalmopathy with just under 71% sensitivity and about 72% specificity, a median of about 6 months before onset. To identify TCR V-J signatures that set the groups apart, the researchers used a discovery cohort of 90 to 100 patients, made up of fewer than 50 with Graves' ophthalmopathy and some 55 with stable Graves' hyperthyroidism. An independent validation cohort of fewer than 20 hyperthyroidism patients and roughly 16 patients who later progressed to ophthalmopathy tested prospective prediction of ophthalmopathy. The approximately 97 discovery patients were randomly divided into training and test sets at a 7:3 ratio. In addition, the study compared T-cell repertoires in thyroid tissue and in blood from 6 or 7 Graves' hyperthyroidism patients. After blood sampling, hyperthyroidism patients were treated with methimazole at a starting dose of 30 mg daily, and ophthalmopathy patients were treated with high-dose intravenous methylprednisolone. A second multiplex PCR round built the libraries, followed by size selection and purification. Paired-end sequencing of the libraries was performed with 100 bp reads on an Illumina HiSeq2000. Raw data were processed with SOAPnuke, discarding reads with adapters, uncalled bases, mean Phred below 15, or no exact constant-primer or identifier match. High-quality paired reads were merged using COPE v1.2.5, and each unique nucleotide sequence was defined as a clonotype. MiTCR v1.1 was used to align clonotypes to the IMGT TRBV, TRBD and TRBJ reference segments. Only V-J combinations with frequency above 0.0001, covering 99% to 99.2% of repertoires, were analysed. The TCS score was defined as the ratio of F50 (clonal expansion) to E x V (chaos), calculated using BLOSUM62-based TCRdist between CDR3 peptides within each V-J. Welch's t-statistics and random forest reduced some 510 V-J features to about 12, which were used in a naive Bayes classifier (R e1071). No statistical method was used to fix the sample size in advance, and group allocation was not hidden from the investigators. The paper reports TCR Vbeta CDR3 sequencing of approximately 130 peripheral blood samples: around 45 ophthalmopathy, about 75 hyperthyroidism and roughly 17 progressor patients.

Rearrangement joined TRBV9 to TRBJ1-4, with TRBD1 tentatively as D gene (5 bases match). The sequence came from a man aged 35-49 years with Graves disease. Donor details come from another sample of the same person, matched by shared clones. Sequenced material: peripheral blood mononuclear cells (PBMCs), taken at new diagnosis, from a patient treated with antithyroid drugs. For the CDR3, the sequence is CASSVGDGRREEKLFF. The nucleotide sequence is TGTGCCAGCAGCGTGGGGGACGGCCGGAGGGAGGAAAAACTGTTTTTT.